Described below is a single T cell receptor beta chain sequence and its context. The entry originates in a study of cytomegalovirus exposure and HLA in healthy donors. Amplification used 60 Vbeta primers and 13 Jbeta primers. Method: immunoSEQ multiplex PCR; TCRdb's copy keeps in-frame clones and lacks some. The sample includes about 50,000 clones. The CDR3 sequence is 14 residues long. Trimming removed 5 bases at V and 4 bases at J, with 13 bases between. CDR1 and CDR2 from the germline V gene are SGHDT and YYEEEE. The sample consisted of PBMCs. This TCR was sampled from a woman aged 55-69 years in good health and CMV-seropositive. The chain joins TRBV5-6 to TRBJ2-1; tentative D call: TRBD1 (5 bases). This chain's CDR3 is CASSSGRTYNEQFF. The CDR3 nucleotides are TGTGCCAGCAGTTCAGGGCGAACTTACAATGAGCAGTTCTTC.